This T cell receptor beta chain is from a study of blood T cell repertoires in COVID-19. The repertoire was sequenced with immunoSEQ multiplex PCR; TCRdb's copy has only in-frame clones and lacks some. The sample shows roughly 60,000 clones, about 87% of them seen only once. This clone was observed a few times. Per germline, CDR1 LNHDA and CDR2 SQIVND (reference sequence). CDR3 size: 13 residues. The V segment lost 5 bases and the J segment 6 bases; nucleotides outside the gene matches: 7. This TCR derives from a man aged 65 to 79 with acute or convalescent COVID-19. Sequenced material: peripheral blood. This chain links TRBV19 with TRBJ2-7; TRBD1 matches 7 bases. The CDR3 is CASSERQGTEQYF. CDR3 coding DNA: TGTGCCAGTAGTGAACGACAGGGAACCGAGCAGTACTTC.